The rows below give T cell receptor beta chains drawn from one sample of a study of T-cell reconstitution after alpha-beta-depleted transplantation in children. TCRdb re-derived calls from the PCR reads in MiXCR, one entry per CDR3 protein. The table shows 250,000 or so distinct CDR3 sequences, with around 25% occurring only once. The material was PBMCs, mostly from graft donor cells, obtained 360 days after TCRalphabeta/CD19-depleted stem cell transplant. These receptors originate from a female patient under 10 years old who had a stem cell transplant for congenital amegakaryocytic thrombocytopenia, so the T cells may come from the graft donor. CDR3s leave out the opening cysteine and the closing phenylalanine or tryptophan.

V	J	CDR3
TRBV5-1	TRBJ2-2	ASSFRDRGESGELF
TRBV28	TRBJ2-7	ASSPLLSFSGVEQY
TRBV12-3/TRBV12-4	TRBJ2-1	ASSLVDQRLQQF
TRBV10-3	TRBJ2-3	AISRQGQADTQY
TRBV25-1	TRBJ2-7	ASSEYRTEEYYEQY
TRBV5-5	TRBJ2-7	ASTARAELSYEQY
TRBV10-2	TRBJ1-1	ASREDREMVGTEAF
TRBV6-2/TRBV6-3	TRBJ2-7	ASMRRNSAYEQY
TRBV7-2	TRBJ1-1	ASSVTGRVNTEAF
TRBV3-1	TRBJ1-5	ASSQDMGRQPQH
TRBV5-6	TRBJ2-2	ASAFTGLAGGKGELF
TRBV20-1	TRBJ1-2	SAREEPTNYGYT
TRBV20-1	TRBJ2-7	SARWVAGSYEQY
TRBV4-1	TRBJ2-2	ASRGLVAGELF
TRBV27	TRBJ2-5	ATITEPQETQY
TRBV2	TRBJ2-1	ASQMISTFWGEQF
TRBV11-2	TRBJ2-7	ASSLKASSGRASYEQY
TRBV7-9	TRBJ2-7	ASSLTEGYEQY
TRBV21-1	TRBJ2-1	ASSKWSPPAEQF
TRBV28	TRBJ2-7	ASKAGGQRYEQY
TRBV7-9	TRBJ2-2	ASSISGNTGELF
TRBV5-1	TRBJ1-1	ASKFSQASWNTEAF
TRBV18	TRBJ2-7	ASSLTDSPRSEQY
TRBV2	TRBJ1-3	ASSETAGNTIY
TRBV29-1	TRBJ1-1	MGAQDSNTEAF
TRBV15	TRBJ2-4	ATGWVGAKNIQY
TRBV12-3/TRBV12-4	TRBJ1-2	ASSPPGVYGYT
TRBV27	TRBJ2-6	ASAVQGRSYGANVLT
TRBV5-6	TRBJ2-1	ASPPTGGLLGEQF
TRBV20-1	TRBJ2-3	SAKAYADTQY
TRBV5-1	TRBJ1-2	ASSLGVEGDGYT
TRBV6-2/TRBV6-3	TRBJ2-1	ASSYGTRGAYNEQF
TRBV6-5	TRBJ1-6	ASSYRAYPYNSPLH
TRBV28	TRBJ1-5	ASSPDRVGTQPQH
TRBV28	TRBJ1-2	ASSSRQGPNYGYT
TRBV29-1	TRBJ2-1	SVDTSSMADEQF
TRBV7-3	TRBJ2-2	ASSPDLKATGELF
TRBV24-1	TRBJ2-6	ATKANSGANVLT
TRBV21-1	TRBJ1-4	ASRGGDDEKLF
TRBV12-3/TRBV12-4	TRBJ2-3	ASRTGTGTSTDTQY
TRBV29-1	TRBJ2-3	SVIPTGGHTDTQY
TRBV12-3/TRBV12-4	TRBJ1-6	ASSPRGDNSPLH
TRBV7-2	TRBJ2-2	ASSGTSGSWGELF
TRBV5-5	TRBJ2-7	ASGEEPAAGYEQY
TRBV4-3	TRBJ2-1	ASSQLTEYNEQF
TRBV6-5	TRBJ2-5	ASSYGLVREETQY
TRBV10-3	TRBJ2-2	AISEKRGEFTGELF
TRBV4-1	TRBJ2-5	ASSQTGQGTETQY